This note documents a single T cell receptor beta chain sequence. The data derive from a study of tumor-infiltrating lymphocytes in primary liver carcinoma. Unsorted bulk tissue of roughly 17-33 mg yielded co-extracted RNA and DNA. A constant-region primer primed TCR beta cDNA synthesis from roughly 510 ng of total RNA. Slightly modified ARM-PCR, run as three nested multiplex PCR rounds, produced the TCR beta libraries. In TCRdb, the multiplex PCR reads were re-called with MiXCR into one record per CDR3 protein. The sample consists of 90,000 to 100,000 distinct CDR3 sequences, approximately 68% of them appearing once. Sequencing was done on a sample of liver tumor tissue from sampling region 5. Regarding subset: tumor region T5, tumor centre. This receptor was obtained from a woman in her sixties or seventies with primary liver carcinoma and hepatitis B virus infection.

The chain's CDR3 is CSVGETIATGELFF. In DNA, the CDR3 is TGCAGCGTTGGTGAGACTATCGCCACCGGGGAGCTGTTTTTT. V is TRBV29-1 and J is TRBJ2-2; maybe TRBD2 (5 bases). The CDR3 totals 14 residues. Trimming pared 4 bases from V and 4 bases from J, leaving 13 bases between. Germline values: CDR1 SQVTM, CDR2 ANQGSEA.